A selection of T cell receptor beta chains follows, all from one sample in a study of T cell responses to AZD1222 COVID-19 vaccine. Generated by immunoSEQ multiplex PCR, the TCRdb table keeps only in-frame clones and is missing some. This table holds around 95,000 clones, 80% to 90% found once. Sample: peripheral blood, taken on day 0 of MenACWY control vaccination. The receptors stem from an adult in good health. The CDR3 runs from the conserved cysteine through the conserved F or W. A D gene is named only where the DNA matches it firmly. The size field is filled for only some rows; it gives once, few, many or a size class.

size	V	J	D	DNA	CDR3
-	TRBV28	TRBJ1-2	TRBD1	TGTGCCAGCAGTAAGGGGGACAGGGGGCGAGGCTACACCTTC	CASSKGDRGRGYTF
-	TRBV6-2/TRBV6-3	TRBJ1-1	-	TGTGCCAGCAGTTACACACTACAGAAAATGAACACTGAAGCTTTCTTT	CASSYTLQKMNTEAFF
-	TRBV6-2/TRBV6-3	TRBJ2-2	TRBD1	TGTGCCAGCAGTTATCAGGGGGATCCGATCGCGAACACCGGGGAGCTGTTTTTT	CASSYQGDPIANTGELFF
-	TRBV6-2/TRBV6-3	TRBJ1-1	-	TGTGCCAGCAGTAAACAGAGAGGGGCCGAGGTCACTGAAGCTTTCTTT	CASSKQRGAEVTEAFF
few	TRBV19	TRBJ1-6	-	TGTGCCAGTACTAGAGAAAGGGAAGATTCACCCCTCCACTTT	CASTREREDSPLHF
-	TRBV5-1	TRBJ2-5	-	TGCGCCAGCAGCTTCGGAGAGACCCAGTACTTC	CASSFGETQYF
-	TRBV28	TRBJ2-6	-	TGTGCCAGCAGTAAGGAGGGGATTGCTGGGGCCAACGTCCTGACTTTC	CASSKEGIAGANVLTF
-	TRBV28	TRBJ1-1	-	TGTGCCAGCAGCCCCGGGACTGCGAACACTGAAGCTTTCTTT	CASSPGTANTEAFF
-	TRBV14	TRBJ2-2	-	TGTGCCAGCAGCCAAGTATTCGGACAGAAGAACACCGGGGAGCTGTTTTTT	CASSQVFGQKNTGELFF
-	TRBV4-3	TRBJ1-6	-	TGCGCCAGCAGCCAAGAATGGACCTCCTATAATTCACCCCTCCACTTT	CASSQEWTSYNSPLHF
-	TRBV7-9	TRBJ1-6	-	TGTGCCAGCAGCTTGGTTGACCTCCACTTT	CASSLVDLHF
-	TRBV5-1	TRBJ1-2	-	TGCGCCAGCAGCTTGGTAGGGGCAGGGGATGGCTACACCTTC	CASSLVGAGDGYTF
few	TRBV4-1	TRBJ1-5	-	TGCGCCAGCAGCCAAGGAAGGGGCGGTCAGCCCCAGCATTTT	CASSQGRGGQPQHF
-	TRBV27	TRBJ2-3	TRBD2	TGTGCCAGCAGACTGACTAGCGGACGAGATACGCAGTATTTT	CASRLTSGRDTQYF
-	TRBV7-3	TRBJ2-3	TRBD1	TGTGCCAGCAGCCCAACCAGACAGGGTGGATACACAGATACGCAGTATTTT	CASSPTRQGGYTDTQYF